This T cell receptor beta chain was profiled in a study of cytomegalovirus exposure and HLA in healthy donors. Germline CDR1 is MDHEN and CDR2 is SYDVKM. The CDR3 is 15 residues long. V was clipped by 4 bases and J by 2 bases; unmatched bases: 7. TCRdb's copy holds only in-frame clones and misses some; the assay was immunoSEQ multiplex PCR. The sample has over 120,000 clones, 85% to 90% seen once. V and J are TRBV28 and TRBJ2-7, with 8 bases matching TRBD1. Input material: PBMCs. This sequence was found in a woman between 18 and 29 years old in good health and CMV-seropositive. CDR3 DNA: TGTGCCAGCAGTTCCGGGGACAGGCGACCCTACGAGCAGTACTTC. This sequence encodes CASSSGDRRPYEQYF.